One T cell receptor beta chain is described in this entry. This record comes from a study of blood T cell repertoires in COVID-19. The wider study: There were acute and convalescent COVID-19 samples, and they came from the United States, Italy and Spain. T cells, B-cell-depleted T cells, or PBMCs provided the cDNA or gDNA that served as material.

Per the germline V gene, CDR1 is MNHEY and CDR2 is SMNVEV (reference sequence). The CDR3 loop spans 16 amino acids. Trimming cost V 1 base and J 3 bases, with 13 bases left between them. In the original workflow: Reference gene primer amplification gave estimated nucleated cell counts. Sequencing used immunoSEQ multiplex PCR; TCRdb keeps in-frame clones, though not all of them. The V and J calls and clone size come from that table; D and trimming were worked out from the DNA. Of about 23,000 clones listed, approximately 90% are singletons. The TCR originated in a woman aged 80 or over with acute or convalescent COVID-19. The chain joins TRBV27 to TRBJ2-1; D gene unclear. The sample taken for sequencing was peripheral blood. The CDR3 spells CASSLFSGYNYNEQFF. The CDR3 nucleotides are TGTGCCAGCAGTTTATTCTCCGGGTACAACTACAATGAGCAGTTCTTC.